The 10 T cell receptor beta chains in this list originate from one sample, sequenced in a study of T cell changes during pregnancy in multiple sclerosis. TCRdb's table, derived via immunoSEQ multiplex PCR, lists solely in-frame clones and lacks some. The data show 90,000 to 120,000 clones, under 95% seen once. This specimen consisted of peripheral blood, obtained in the third trimester of pregnancy. The receptors stem from a female donor in good health, enrolled as a control in a pregnancy study.

The chain combines TRBV7-8 with TRBJ2-7; 7 bases match TRBD1. The V segment lost 5 bases and the J segment 2 bases; nucleotides outside the gene matches: 9. Germline CDR1 and CDR2: SGHVS and FQNEAQ. CDR3 length: 15 residues. This CDR3 is CASSLTGTAPYEQYF. In nucleotides, the CDR3 is TGTGCCAGCAGCCTAACCGGGACAGCGCCCTACGAGCAGTACTTC.

The V and J genes are TRBV6-5 and TRBJ1-2; 7 positions agree with TRBD1. This CDR3 is built from 13 residues. J lost 4 bases, V lost 6 bases, and 5 bases had no gene match. Germline V CDR1 and CDR2: MNHEY, SVGAGI. CDR3 sequence (DNA): TGTGCCAGCAGGGAAGACAGGGTCTATGGCTACACCTTC. Amino acid sequence: CASREDRVYGYTF.

The chain links TRBV30 to TRBJ1-4; weak D call: TRBD1 (6 bases). The CDR3 runs 14 residues. Per the germline V gene, CDR1 is GTSNPN and CDR2 is SVGIG (reference sequence). V gave up 1 base and J gave up 7 bases, with 13 bases separating them. In DNA form, the CDR3 reads TGTGCCTGGAGTGGGGCAGGGGTAGGTGAAAAACTGTTTTTT. As protein: CAWSGAGVGEKLFF.

With respect to this clone: Other DNA sequences within the sample encode an identical CDR3. The rearrangement uses TRBV18 and TRBJ1-5; TRBD1 matches 7 bases. The germline CDR1 and CDR2 sequences are KGHSH and LQKENI. The CDR3 is 14 residues long. With V trimmed by 3 bases and J by 2 bases, 1 base remained unmatched. CDR3 sequence: CASSPGQGNQPQHF. The CDR3 nucleotides read TGTGCCAGCTCACCCGGACAGGGCAATCAGCCCCAGCATTTT.

The rearrangement links TRBV4-2 to TRBJ2-1; the D is unclear. V was cut by 0 bases and J by 1 base, with 10 bases left in between. CDR1 LGHNA and CDR2 YNFKEQ come from the germline V gene. This CDR3 has 16 residues. The DNA for the CDR3 is TGTGCCAGCAGCCAAGAGAACTACGGTTCCTACAATGAGCAGTTCTTC. Translated: CASSQENYGSYNEQFF.

This sequence joins TRBV7-3 and TRBJ1-5, with D tentatively TRBD1 (6 bases). V shed 5 bases and J shed 7 bases, with 12 bases lying between them. The length of the CDR3 is 13 residues. Germline V gene lookup returns CDR1 SGHTA and CDR2 FQGTGA. The chain's CDR3 is CASSPQGMQPQHF. For the CDR3, the DNA is TGTGCCAGCAGCCCACAGGGTATGCAGCCCCAGCATTTT.

The chain recombines TRBV6-5 with TRBJ1-1; 10 bases are shared with TRBD1. The CDR3 is made up of 13 amino acids. CDR1 MNHEY and CDR2 SVGAGI come from the germline V gene. Trimming cost V 5 bases and J 7 bases; bases outside gene matches: 4. CDR3 DNA sequence: TGTGCCAGCAGTCCGGGGACAGGGGATGAAGCTTTCTTT. It is translated as CASSPGTGDEAFF.

The rearrangement links TRBV6-5 to TRBJ1-1, with D maybe TRBD1 (5 bases). Germline V gives CDR1 MNHEY, CDR2 SVGAGI. The CDR3 is made up of 14 amino acids. Between the trimmed V and J ends, which lost 0 bases and 4 bases, there was a span of 9 bases. The CDR3: CASSYSRGTTEAFF. The CDR3, as DNA: TGTGCCAGCAGTTACTCACGGGGGACCACTGAAGCTTTCTTT.

The V and J genes are TRBV5-1 and TRBJ2-7; 12 bases line up with TRBD1. With V trimmed by 4 bases and J by 5 bases, 7 bases remained unmatched. The germline gives CDR1 SGHRS, CDR2 YFSETQ. This CDR3 is 15 amino acids long. CDR3 DNA sequence: TGCGCCAGCAGCACCGGGACAGGGGGCCGCAACGAGCAGTACTTC. This gives the protein CASSTGTGGRNEQYF.

V is TRBV4-1 and J is TRBJ2-2; 9 positions match TRBD2. CDR1 MGHRA and CDR2 YSYEKL come from the germline V gene. J gave up 6 bases and V 3 bases, and 8 bases lay outside the gene matches. The CDR3 covers 16 residues. The CDR3: CASSQAGGIAAGELFF. DNA for the CDR3: TGCGCCAGCAGCCAGGCGGGAGGGATTGCCGCCGGGGAGCTGTTTTTT.